What follows are 24 T cell receptor beta chains derived from one specimen sequenced in a study of breast tumors, draining lymph nodes, adjacent tissues. TCRdb reprocessed the multiplex PCR reads with MiXCR, giving one entry per CDR3 protein. The profile shows around 230,000 distinct CDR3 sequences, approximately 31% of them singletons. The lymph nodes were axillary draining lymph nodes from breast cancer patients. Material for sequencing was axillary lymph node tissue. The source is a female donor with breast cancer. Some clones in this sample may be carry-over from other donors' samples.

This clonotype appeared many times. The rearrangement links TRBV10-3 to TRBJ2-5, with D possibly being TRBD2 (5 bases). Germline lookup yields CDR1 ENHRY and CDR2 SYGVKD. This CDR3 comprises 15 residues. Trimming removed 4 bases from V and 1 base from J, with 13 bases in between. The CDR3 DNA sequence: TGTGCCATCAGTGCTCGGGAAGTGGGCCAAGAGACCCAGTACTTC. It is translated as CAISAREVGQETQYF.

J is TRBJ2-2 and V is TRBV9; D is unclear. Trimming left V 0 bases short and J 7 bases short, with 10 bases between. Looked up from germline, CDR1 is SGDLS and CDR2 is YYNGEE. The CDR3 length is 14 residues. CDR3 in amino acids: CASSVVVGNGELFF. The DNA for the CDR3 is TGTGCCAGCAGCGTAGTTGTGGGAAACGGGGAGCTGTTTTTT.

V gene TRBV9 combines with J gene TRBJ2-5; 8 nucleotides line up with TRBD1. J was trimmed by 7 bases and V by 1 base; bases with no gene match: 0. The CDR3 totals 12 residues. Germline V lookup: CDR1 SGDLS, CDR2 YYNGEE. CDR3 protein: CASSVQGATQYF. The CDR3 DNA sequence: TGTGCCAGCAGCGTACAGGGGGCGACCCAGTACTTC. Based on the CDR3 plus reference TRBV9 and TRBJ2-5, the full variable domain is DSGVTQTPKHLITATGQRVTLRCSPRSGDLSVYWYQQSLDQGLQFLIQYYNGEERAKGNILERFSAQQFPDLHSELNLSSLELGDSALYFCASSVQGATQYFGPGTRLLVL.

This clonotype was picked up many times. This sequence joins TRBV6-1 and TRBJ1-5, with 8 bases fitting TRBD1. The CDR3 extends over 15 amino acids. Germline values: CDR1 MNHNS, CDR2 SASEGT. V trimming: 2 bases; J trimming: 5 bases; junction bases outside the gene matches: 5. CDR3 nucleotides: TGTGCCAGCAGTGAATTGGACAGGGACTATCAGCCCCAGCATTTT. As protein: CASSELDRDYQPQHF.

This clonotype was picked up many times. This chain connects TRBV7-2 to TRBJ2-1, with 7 bases lining up with TRBD1. CDR3 length equals 15 residues. The V and J ends lost 5 bases and 4 bases, in that order; junction bases with no gene match: 8. The V gene's germline CDR1 is SGHTA and CDR2 FQGNSA. As DNA, the CDR3 is TGTGCCAGCAGCCTTAGGGGGCAGGGGTACAATGAGCAGTTCTTC. Protein sequence: CASSLRGQGYNEQFF.

There are many counts of this clonotype. The chain links TRBV12-3 or TRBV12-4 to TRBJ2-7, with TRBD2 matching 10 bases. The V gene end was trimmed by 2 bases and the J gene end by 6 bases; junction bases not matched to a gene: 10. This CDR3 contains 16 residues. CDR3 amino acids: CASSLISIGLAVEQYF. The CDR3 bases are TGTGCCAGCAGTTTAATTAGTATCGGACTAGCGGTCGAGCAGTACTTC.

Comments on this clonotype: It is likely a read error, because the conserved phenylalanine at the end of the CDR3 is missing. Because the CDR3's place on the DNA is in doubt, the DNA is left out and the CDR3 is given as listed by TCRdb. This chain uses TRBV19 with TRBJ2-6; the table's D call of TRBD2 was not tested on the DNA. The CDR3 has 10 amino acids, counting both end residues. Germline-derived CDR1 and CDR2 are LNHDA and SQIVND (reference sequence). CDR3 region: CASSITGLAY.

This clonotype was seen many times. J is TRBJ2-1 and V is TRBV20-1, with TRBD2 matching 14 bases. The CDR3 covers 18 residues. Trimming cost V 5 bases and J 0 bases; bases outside gene matches: 9. CDR1 DFQATT and CDR2 SNEGSKA come from the germline V gene (reference sequence). The CDR3 DNA is TGCAGTGCTGGGCTTGGACTAGCGGGAGGAAGCTCCTACAATGAGCAGTTCTTC. This encodes CSAGLGLAGGSSYNEQFF.

The V gene is TRBV20-1, the J gene TRBJ2-1; a possible D gene is TRBD2 (5 bases). This CDR3 is 13 amino acids long. Trimming shortened V by 4 bases and J by 12 bases, and 19 bases separated the two germline ends. The V gene's germline CDR1 is DFQATT and CDR2 SNEGSKA (reference sequence). Here the CDR3 DNA reads TGCAGTGCTACCCATATGAGAAGCGGACCGCAGTTCTTC. It is translated as CSATHMRSGPQFF.

The chain is built from TRBV10-3 and TRBJ1-3; D remains unclear. CDR3 size: 13 residues. In germline, CDR1 is ENHRY, CDR2 SYGVKD. The CDR3 DNA reads TGTGCGGTGGCAGTCTCGGTGGGAAACACCATATATTTT. Translating gives CAVAVSVGNTIYF.

There are many counts of this clonotype. Since a much larger clone is just one base distant, this may be a read error. The chain joins TRBV11-2 to TRBJ2-7, with D possibly matching TRBD2 (6 bases). Per the germline V gene, CDR1 is SGHAT and CDR2 is FQNNGV. Between the trimmed V and J ends, which lost 0 bases and 6 bases, there was a span of 9 bases. CDR3 size: 13 residues. The CDR3 nucleotides read TGTGCCAGCAGCTTAGATCGGGGGTCCGAGCAGTACTTC. Residues: CASSLDRGSEQYF.

The chain has TRBV20-1 and TRBJ2-6, with D unresolved. This CDR3 region has 17 residues. Trimming removed 5 bases at V and 2 bases at J, with 19 bases between. Germline assignment: CDR1 DFQATT and CDR2 SNEGSKA (reference sequence). The CDR3 here is CSAPPGPYRAGANVLTF. The CDR3 nucleotides read TGCAGTGCTCCGCCGGGCCCCTACCGCGCTGGGGCCAACGTCCTGACTTTC.

This clonotype was counted a few times. A much larger clonotype is one base distant, so this may be a read error. The chain carries TRBV4-1 and TRBJ2-1, with a tentative D call TRBD2 (6 bases). The CDR3 loop spans 17 amino acids. Per the germline V gene, CDR1 is MGHRA and CDR2 is YSYEKL. The CDR3 is CASSRPVTTPGGNGQFF. CDR3 bases: TGCGCCAGCAGCCGCCCAGTTACTACCCCCGGCGGGAATGGGCAGTTCTTC.

This clonotype was observed at least ten times. The V and J genes are TRBV9 and TRBJ2-1; no definite D call. The V end was cut by 6 bases, the J end by 6 bases, with 16 bases between. CDR3 length equals 14 residues. Germline V lookup: CDR1 SGDLS, CDR2 YYNGEE. The CDR3 coding sequence is TGTGCCAGCACCACCCAGATTACGACCAATGAGCAGTTCTTC. Encoded protein: CASTTQITTNEQFF.

In its sample, this clonotype was seen many times. The genes are TRBV15 and TRBJ2-3; D is unclear. Germline V lookup: CDR1 LNHNV, CDR2 YYDKDF (reference sequence). The CDR3 has 13 amino acids. V was trimmed by 0 bases and J by 5 bases, leaving 6 bases between them. The CDR3 DNA reads TGTGCCACCAGCAGAGATCGGGTAGATACGCAGTATTTT. Translating it yields CATSRDRVDTQYF. Together with reference TRBV15 and TRBJ2-3, the CDR3 gives the full variable domain: DAMVIQNPRYQVTQFGKPVTLSCSQTLNHNVMYWYQQKSSQAPKLLFHYYDKDFNNEADTPDNFQSRRPNTSFCFLDIRSPGLGDTAMYLCATSRDRVDTQYFGPGTRLTVL.

The rearrangement links TRBV6-4 to TRBJ2-3, with 11 bases matching TRBD2. Germline lookup yields CDR1 MRHNA and CDR2 SNTAGT. There are 19 residues in the CDR3. V gave up 9 bases and J gave up 1 base; unmatched junction bases: 18. The CDR3 nucleotides are TGTGCCAGACCCCGCGCACACCCGACTAGCGGGACTGGCACAGATACGCAGTATTTT. Protein product: CARPRAHPTSGTGTDTQYF.

Concerning this clonotype: One end of the junction does not line up with germline, which may come from a read error. The chain uses TRBV3-1 and TRBJ2-2; D possibly uses TRBD1 or TRBD2 (6 bases each). Germline V gene sequence: CDR1 LGHDT, CDR2 YNNKEL (reference sequence). This CDR3 is built from 17 residues. This CDR3 is CASSALKGGTYTGELLF. In nucleotides, the CDR3 is TGTGCCAGCAGCGCCCTAAAGGGCGGGACATACACCGGGGAGCTGCTTTTT.

This clonotype has ten or more counts. The chain couples TRBV11-2 to TRBJ2-7; the D is unclear. This CDR3 has 14 residues. V lost 3 bases and J 3 bases, leaving 12 bases between the germline ends. CDR1 SGHAT and CDR2 FQNNGV come from the germline V gene. This chain's CDR3 is CASSLSGWNYEQYF. Here the CDR3 DNA reads TGTGCCAGCAGCTTGTCGGGCTGGAACTACGAGCAGTACTTC.

This CDR3 reads CSVEADYNEQFF. The CDR3 bases are TGCAGCGTTGAGGCGGACTACAATGAGCAGTTCTTC. The chain employs TRBV29-1 and TRBJ2-1; no reliable D call. Looked up from germline, CDR1 is SQVTM and CDR2 is ANQGSEA. CDR3 length: 12 amino acids. Trimming cost V 3 bases and J 3 bases, with 6 bases left between them.

This clonotype was found many times. The chain combines TRBV24-1 with TRBJ2-3; D is ambiguous. The CDR3 length is 14 residues. The V and J ends lost 4 bases and 2 bases respectively, with 9 bases between them. Germline loops: CDR1 KGHDR, CDR2 SFDVKD. The CDR3 loop is CATSDPSPTDTQYF. The CDR3 DNA reads as TGTGCCACCAGTGACCCTTCCCCCACAGATACGCAGTATTTT.

This clonotype was seen repeatedly, ten times or more. The chain joins TRBV6-1 to TRBJ1-5; D possibly corresponds to TRBD1 (5 bases). This CDR3 has 12 residues. V was cut by 5 bases and J by 11 bases, with 13 bases left in between. Germline V gene sequence: CDR1 MNHNS, CDR2 SASEGT. The CDR3 DNA sequence: TGTGCCAGCAGTCTACGGGGAGGGGCCCAGCATTTT. Translating gives CASSLRGGAQHF.

This clonotype occurred many times. The chain uses TRBV12-3 or TRBV12-4 and TRBJ2-3; possible D gene TRBD1, 5 bases. The CDR3 sequence is 14 residues long. Trimming removed 3 bases at V and 3 bases at J, with 10 bases between. CDR3 DNA sequence: TGTGCCAGCAGTTTTTCCCAGGGAACAGATACGCAGTATTTT. Translation: CASSFSQGTDTQYF.

The V gene is TRBV28, the J gene TRBJ2-1; the D is unclear. The CDR3 is 11 residues long. Germline CDR1 and CDR2: MDHEN and SYDVKM. The ends were cut back, 5 bases at V and 9 bases at J, with 8 bases in the middle. CDR3 DNA sequence: TGTGCCAGCAGTCCGATGACTGAGCAGTTCTTC. Translated: CASSPMTEQFF.

This clonotype was seen at least ten times. The chain has TRBV7-9 and TRBJ2-2; D is perhaps TRBD2 (5 bases). Germline loops: CDR1 SEHNR, CDR2 FQNEAQ (reference sequence). Trimming removed 1 base from V and 6 bases from J, with 6 bases in between. The CDR3 covers 13 residues. The CDR3 nucleotides read TGTGCCAGCAGCTTAGAGGGAGCCGGGGAGCTGTTTTTT. Encoded protein: CASSLEGAGELFF.